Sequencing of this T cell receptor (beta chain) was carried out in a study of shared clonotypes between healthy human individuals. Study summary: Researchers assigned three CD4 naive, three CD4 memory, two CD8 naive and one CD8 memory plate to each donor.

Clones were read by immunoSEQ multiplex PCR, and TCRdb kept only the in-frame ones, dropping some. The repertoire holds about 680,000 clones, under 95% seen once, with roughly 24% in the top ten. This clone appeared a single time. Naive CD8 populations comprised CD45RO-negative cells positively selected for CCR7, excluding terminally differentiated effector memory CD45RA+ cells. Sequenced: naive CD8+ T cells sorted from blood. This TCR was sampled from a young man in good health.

The CDR3 loop is CASSPTDDKNIQYF. The CDR3 bases are TGTGCCAGCAGCCCCACCGACGATAAAAACATTCAGTACTTC. The chain combines TRBV7-9 with TRBJ2-4; D is undetermined. The CDR3 extends over 14 amino acids. The V end was cut by 5 bases, the J end by 4 bases, with 12 bases between. From germline, CDR1 is SEHNR and CDR2 FQNEAQ (reference sequence).